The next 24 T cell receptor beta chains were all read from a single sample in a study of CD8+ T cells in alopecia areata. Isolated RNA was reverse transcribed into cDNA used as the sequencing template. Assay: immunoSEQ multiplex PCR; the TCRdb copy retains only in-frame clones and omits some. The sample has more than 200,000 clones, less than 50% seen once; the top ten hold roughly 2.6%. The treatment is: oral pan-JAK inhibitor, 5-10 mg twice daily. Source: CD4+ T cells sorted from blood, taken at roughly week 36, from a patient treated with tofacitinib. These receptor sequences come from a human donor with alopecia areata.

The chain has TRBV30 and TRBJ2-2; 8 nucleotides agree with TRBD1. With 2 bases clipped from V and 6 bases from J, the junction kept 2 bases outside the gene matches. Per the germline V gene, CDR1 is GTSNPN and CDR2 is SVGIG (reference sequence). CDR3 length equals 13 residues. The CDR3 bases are TGTGCCTGGAGTAAACAGGGGGCCGGGGAGCTGTTTTTT. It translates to CAWSKQGAGELFF.

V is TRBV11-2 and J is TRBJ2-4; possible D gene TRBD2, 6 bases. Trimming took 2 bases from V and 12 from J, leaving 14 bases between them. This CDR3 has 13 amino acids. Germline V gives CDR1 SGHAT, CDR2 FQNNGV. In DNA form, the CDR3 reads TGTGCCAGCAGCTTAAGGCACGGGGGAACTCAGTACTTC. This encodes CASSLRHGGTQYF.

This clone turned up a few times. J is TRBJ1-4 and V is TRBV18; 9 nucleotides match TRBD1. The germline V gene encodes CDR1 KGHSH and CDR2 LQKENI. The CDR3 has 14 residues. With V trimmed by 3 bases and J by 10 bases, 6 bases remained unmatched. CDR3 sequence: CASSPTGGFGKLFF. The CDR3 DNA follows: TGTGCCAGCTCACCGACAGGGGGTTTTGGAAAACTGTTTTTT.

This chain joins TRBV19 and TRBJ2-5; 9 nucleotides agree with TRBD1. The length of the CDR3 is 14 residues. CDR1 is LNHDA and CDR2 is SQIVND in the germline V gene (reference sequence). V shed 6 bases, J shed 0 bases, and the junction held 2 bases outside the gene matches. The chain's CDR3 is CASRDRGHQETQYF. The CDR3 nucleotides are TGTGCCAGTAGGGACAGGGGACACCAAGAGACCCAGTACTTC.

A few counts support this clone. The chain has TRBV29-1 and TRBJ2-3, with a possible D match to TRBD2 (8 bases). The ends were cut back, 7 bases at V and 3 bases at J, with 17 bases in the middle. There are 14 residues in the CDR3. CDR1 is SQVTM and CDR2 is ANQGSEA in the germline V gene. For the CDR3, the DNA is TGCAGCGCCGGGAGGGGGCGCGGGACAGATACGCAGTATTTT. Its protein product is CSAGRGRGTDTQYF.

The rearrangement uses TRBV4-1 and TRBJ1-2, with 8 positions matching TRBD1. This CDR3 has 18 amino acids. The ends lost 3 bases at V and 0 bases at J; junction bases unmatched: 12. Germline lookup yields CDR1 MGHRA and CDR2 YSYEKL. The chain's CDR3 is CASSQDLRTGPTNYGYTF. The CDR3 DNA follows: TGCGCCAGCAGCCAGGACCTCCGGACAGGGCCCACTAACTATGGCTACACCTTC.

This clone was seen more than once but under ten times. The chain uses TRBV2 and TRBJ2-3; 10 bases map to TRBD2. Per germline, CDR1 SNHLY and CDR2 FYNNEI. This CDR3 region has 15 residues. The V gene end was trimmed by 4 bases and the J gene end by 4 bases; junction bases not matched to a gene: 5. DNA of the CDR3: TGTGCCAGCAGTGCCCTAGCGGGAGCAGCAGATACGCAGTATTTT. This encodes CASSALAGAADTQYF. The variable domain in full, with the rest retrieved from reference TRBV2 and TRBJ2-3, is EPEVTQTPSHQVTQMGQEVILRCVPISNHLYFYWYRQILGQKVEFLVSFYNNEISEKSEIFDDQFSVERPDGSNFTLKIRSTKLEDSAMYFCASSALAGAADTQYFGPGTRLTVL.

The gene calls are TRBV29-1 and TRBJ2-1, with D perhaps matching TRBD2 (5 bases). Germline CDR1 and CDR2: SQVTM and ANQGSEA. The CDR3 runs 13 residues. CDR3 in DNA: TGCAGGGGTGGTGGGCGGGTAGACAATGAGCAGTTCTTC. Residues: CRGGGRVDNEQFF.

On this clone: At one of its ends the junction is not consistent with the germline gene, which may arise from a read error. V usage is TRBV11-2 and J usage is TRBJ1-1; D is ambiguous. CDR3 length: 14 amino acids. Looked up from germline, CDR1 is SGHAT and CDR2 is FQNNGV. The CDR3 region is CASSSLRTQTEASF. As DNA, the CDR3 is TGTGCCAGCAGCTCCCTTCGGACCCAAACTGAAGCTTCCTTT. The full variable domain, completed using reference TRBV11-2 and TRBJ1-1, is EAGVAQSPRYKIIEKRQSVAFWCNPISGHATLYWYQQILGQGPKLLIQFQNNGVVDDSQLPKDRFSAERLKGVDSTLKIQPAKLEDSAVYLCASSSLRTQTEASFGQGTRLTVV.

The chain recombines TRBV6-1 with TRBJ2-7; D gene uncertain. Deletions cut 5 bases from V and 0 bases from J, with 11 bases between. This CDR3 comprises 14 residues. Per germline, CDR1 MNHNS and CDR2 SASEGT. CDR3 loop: CASSNRAPSYEQYF. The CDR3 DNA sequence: TGTGCCAGCAGTAACCGGGCCCCCTCCTACGAGCAGTACTTC.

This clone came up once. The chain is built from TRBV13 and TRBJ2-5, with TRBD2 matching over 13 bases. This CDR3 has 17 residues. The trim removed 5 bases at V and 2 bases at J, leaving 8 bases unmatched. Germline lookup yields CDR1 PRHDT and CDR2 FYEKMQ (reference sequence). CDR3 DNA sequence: TGTGCCAGCAGCCCGGGACTAGCGGGATCCAAACAAGAGACCCAGTACTTC. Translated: CASSPGLAGSKQETQYF.

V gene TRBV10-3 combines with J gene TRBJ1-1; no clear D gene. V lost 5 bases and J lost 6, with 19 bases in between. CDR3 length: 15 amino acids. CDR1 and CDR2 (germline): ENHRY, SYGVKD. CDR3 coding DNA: TGTGCCATCAGTAGTCCGAACTCGGGTGGTGCTGAAGCTTTCTTT. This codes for CAISSPNSGGAEAFF.

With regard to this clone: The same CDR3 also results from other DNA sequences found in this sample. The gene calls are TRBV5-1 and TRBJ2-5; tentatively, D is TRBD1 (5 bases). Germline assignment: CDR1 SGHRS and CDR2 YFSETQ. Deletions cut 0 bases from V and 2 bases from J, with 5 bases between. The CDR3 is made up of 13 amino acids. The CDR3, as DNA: TGCGCCAGCAGCTTGGGACAGCAAGAGACCCAGTACTTC. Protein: CASSLGQQETQYF.

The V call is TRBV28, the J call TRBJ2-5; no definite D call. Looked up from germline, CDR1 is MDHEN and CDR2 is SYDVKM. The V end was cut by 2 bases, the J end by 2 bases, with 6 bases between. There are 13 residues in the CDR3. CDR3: CASSLVGQETQYF. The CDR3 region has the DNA TGTGCCAGCAGTTTAGTCGGACAAGAGACCCAGTACTTC.

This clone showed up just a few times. The CDR3 nucleotides read TGTGCCAGCAGCTTAGCGGGGAACAATGAGCAGTTCTTC. Its protein product is CASSLAGNNEQFF. The rearrangement uses TRBV7-9 and TRBJ2-1; the D is unclear. This CDR3 is built from 13 residues. Deletions cut 0 bases from V and 5 bases from J, with 5 bases between. In germline, CDR1 is SEHNR, CDR2 FQNEAQ (reference sequence).

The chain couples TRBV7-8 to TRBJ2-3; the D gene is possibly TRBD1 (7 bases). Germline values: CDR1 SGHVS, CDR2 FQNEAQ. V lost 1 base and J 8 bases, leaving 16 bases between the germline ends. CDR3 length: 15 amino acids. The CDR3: CASSLVASQGGTQYF. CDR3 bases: TGTGCCAGCAGCTTAGTCGCTAGCCAGGGGGGTACGCAGTATTTT.

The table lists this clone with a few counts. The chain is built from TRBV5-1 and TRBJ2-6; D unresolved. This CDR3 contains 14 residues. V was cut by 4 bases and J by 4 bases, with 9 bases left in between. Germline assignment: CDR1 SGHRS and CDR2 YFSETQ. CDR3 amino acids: CASSMWQGANVLTF. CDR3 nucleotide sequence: TGCGCCAGCAGCATGTGGCAGGGGGCCAACGTCCTGACTTTC.

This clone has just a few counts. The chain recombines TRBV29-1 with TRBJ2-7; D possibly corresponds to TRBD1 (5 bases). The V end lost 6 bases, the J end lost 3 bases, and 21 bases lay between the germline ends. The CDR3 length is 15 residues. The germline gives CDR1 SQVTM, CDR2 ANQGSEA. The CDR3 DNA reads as TGCAGCGTGACAGTCGGCAGTAATTTACACTACGAGCAGTACTTC. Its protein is CSVTVGSNLHYEQYF.

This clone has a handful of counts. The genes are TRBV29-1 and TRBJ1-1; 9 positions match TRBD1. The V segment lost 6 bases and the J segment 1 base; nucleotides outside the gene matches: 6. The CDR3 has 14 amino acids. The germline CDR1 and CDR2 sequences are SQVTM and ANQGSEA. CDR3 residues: CSVRKQGANTEAFF. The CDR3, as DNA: TGCAGCGTCCGCAAACAGGGGGCGAACACTGAAGCTTTCTTT.

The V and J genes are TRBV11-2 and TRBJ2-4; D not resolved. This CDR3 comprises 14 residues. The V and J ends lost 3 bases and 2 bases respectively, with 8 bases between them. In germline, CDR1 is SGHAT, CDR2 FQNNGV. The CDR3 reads CASSFTRTKNIQYF. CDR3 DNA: TGTGCCAGCAGCTTTACACGGACCAAAAACATTCAGTACTTC.

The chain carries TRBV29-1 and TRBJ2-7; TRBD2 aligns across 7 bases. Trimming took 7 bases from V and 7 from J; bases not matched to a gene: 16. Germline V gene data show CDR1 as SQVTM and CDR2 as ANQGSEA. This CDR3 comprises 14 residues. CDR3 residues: CSAKSGRASGEQYF. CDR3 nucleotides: TGCAGCGCAAAATCAGGGAGGGCCTCGGGGGAGCAGTACTTC.

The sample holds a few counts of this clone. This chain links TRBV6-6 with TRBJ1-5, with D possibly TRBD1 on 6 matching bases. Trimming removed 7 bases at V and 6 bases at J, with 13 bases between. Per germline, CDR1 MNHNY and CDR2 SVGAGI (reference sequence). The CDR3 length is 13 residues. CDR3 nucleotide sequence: TGTGCCAGCACCCAAAAGGGGGGTCAGCCCCAGCATTTT. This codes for CASTQKGGQPQHF.

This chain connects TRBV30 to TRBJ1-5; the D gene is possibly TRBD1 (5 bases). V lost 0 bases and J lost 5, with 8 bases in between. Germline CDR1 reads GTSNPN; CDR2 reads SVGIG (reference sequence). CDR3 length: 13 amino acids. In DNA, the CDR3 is TGTGCCTGGAGTGTAGGAGGGGATCAGCCCCAGCATTTT. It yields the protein CAWSVGGDQPQHF. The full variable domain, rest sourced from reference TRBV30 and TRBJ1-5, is SQTIHQWPATLVQPVGSPLSLECTVEGTSNPNLYWYRQAAGRGLQLLFYSVGIGQISSEVPQNLSASRPQDRQFILSSKKLLLSDSGFYLCAWSVGGDQPQHFGDGTRLSIL.

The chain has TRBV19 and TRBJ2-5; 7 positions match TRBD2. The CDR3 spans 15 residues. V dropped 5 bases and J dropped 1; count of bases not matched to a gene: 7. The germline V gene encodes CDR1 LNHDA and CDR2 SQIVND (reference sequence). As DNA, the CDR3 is TGTGCCAGTAGTGTCGGCGGGAGCCTCCAAGAGACCCAGTACTTC. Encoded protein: CASSVGGSLQETQYF.